Listed here are 15 T cell receptor beta chains from one sample, sequenced in a study of blood T cell repertoires in COVID-19. TCRdb keeps only in-frame clones here, not all; method: immunoSEQ multiplex PCR. The top ten clones hold around 4% of a sample with 330,000 or so clones, around 90% of them seen once. Input material: peripheral blood. The receptors derive from a woman aged 60-70 years with COVID-19, enrolled during active disease.

The chain employs TRBV7-2 and TRBJ2-3; D gene ambiguous. The V and J ends lost 5 bases and 4 bases respectively, with 10 bases between them. Per germline, CDR1 SGHTA and CDR2 FQGNSA. The CDR3 length is 13 residues. CDR3 region: CASSLAGPDTQYF. DNA for the CDR3: TGTGCCAGCAGCCTTGCTGGGCCAGATACGCAGTATTTT.

The J gene is TRBJ1-5, the V gene TRBV2, with 9 bases lining up with TRBD1. Germline V gives CDR1 SNHLY, CDR2 FYNNEI. The CDR3 runs 14 residues. The ends lost 9 bases at V and 2 bases at J; junction bases unmatched: 5. As DNA, the CDR3 is TGTGCCAGTTTACGGGACAGGGGCAATCAGCCCCAGCATTTT. Its translation: CASLRDRGNQPQHF.

The V gene is TRBV6-6, the J gene TRBJ1-2; the match to TRBD1 covers 9 bases. The CDR3 runs 14 residues. J lost 5 bases, V lost 2 bases, and 3 bases had no gene match. CDR1 and CDR2 (germline): MNHNY, SVGAGI (reference sequence). CDR3 loop: CASSYGQGTYGYTF. CDR3 bases: TGTGCCAGCAGTTACGGACAGGGGACATATGGCTACACCTTC.

The chain links TRBV7-9 to TRBJ1-5; TRBD1 agrees at 8 bases. CDR1 and CDR2 (germline): SEHNR, FQNEAQ (reference sequence). The V and J ends lost 1 base and 3 bases, in that order; junction bases with no gene match: 5. There are 16 residues in the CDR3. The CDR3 sequence is CASSLGTGRDNQPQHF. In DNA, the CDR3 is TGTGCCAGCAGCTTAGGGACAGGGAGGGACAATCAGCCCCAGCATTTT.

CDR3 bases: TGCGCCAGCAGCTTCTCTCCGGGACAAGGAGCTTTCGAGCAGTTCTTC. Translating it yields CASSFSPGQGAFEQFF. J is TRBJ2-1 and V is TRBV5-1; the D gene is possibly TRBD1 (6 bases). Trimming took 2 bases from V and 10 from J, leaving 22 bases between them. The CDR3 is 16 amino acids. Germline CDR1 and CDR2: SGHRS and YFSETQ.

The chain couples TRBV4-1 to TRBJ2-1, with D perhaps TRBD2 (7 bases). V was clipped by 4 bases and J by 4 bases, with 14 bases between them. This CDR3 region has 15 residues. Germline CDR1 and CDR2: MGHRA and YSYEKL. The CDR3 region has the DNA TGCGCCAGCAGCCTAGTTAGGGGGGGTTACAATGAGCAGTTCTTC. Protein: CASSLVRGGYNEQFF.

The J gene is TRBJ2-5, the V gene TRBV15; 8 bases are shared with TRBD2. The germline gives CDR1 LNHNV, CDR2 YYDKDF (reference sequence). The CDR3 runs 15 residues. J was trimmed by 0 bases and V by 8 bases; bases with no gene match: 8. CDR3 region: CATLRGGGNQETQYF. DNA for the CDR3: TGTGCCACCTTACGGGGGGGCGGGAACCAAGAGACCCAGTACTTC.

This chain uses TRBV12-5 with TRBJ2-1; 13 nucleotides align to TRBD2. This CDR3 spans 16 amino acids. The V segment lost 6 bases and the J segment 4 bases; nucleotides outside the gene matches: 6. CDR1 and CDR2 from the germline V gene are LGHNT and FRNRAP. This CDR3 is CASGSGLAGVYNEQFF. CDR3 DNA: TGTGCTAGTGGCTCCGGACTAGCGGGGGTATACAATGAGCAGTTCTTC.

The genes are TRBV5-1 and TRBJ1-2; TRBD1 agrees at 10 bases. With 5 bases clipped from V and 5 bases from J, the junction kept 6 bases outside the gene matches. This CDR3 has 14 amino acids. Germline loops: CDR1 SGHRS, CDR2 YFSETQ. CDR3 nucleotides: TGCGCCAGCAGGGCAGGGACAGGGGAGTATGGCTACACCTTC. As protein: CASRAGTGEYGYTF.

The chain is built from TRBV30 and TRBJ1-6, with D hard to call. The CDR3 has 12 amino acids. Germline CDR1 GTSNPN, CDR2 SVGIG (reference sequence). Trimming pared 8 bases from V and 14 bases from J, leaving 19 bases between. The CDR3 spells CARSDGKRSLHF. CDR3 coding DNA: TGTGCCCGGTCGGACGGGAAAAGGTCCCTCCACTTT.

V is TRBV27 and J is TRBJ1-2, with no clear D. From germline, CDR1 is MNHEY and CDR2 SMNVEV (reference sequence). The CDR3 runs 13 residues. Trimming cost V 6 bases and J 4 bases, with 12 bases left between them. The DNA for the CDR3 is TGTGCCAGCAGCTCGGGGTGGCTCTATGGCTACACCTTC. Residues: CASSSGWLYGYTF.

This sequence joins TRBV7-3 and TRBJ2-1, with a weak D call TRBD2 (5 bases). The CDR3 runs 11 residues. Germline V gene lookup returns CDR1 SGHTA and CDR2 FQGTGA. The V end was cut by 5 bases, the J end by 9 bases, with 8 bases between. CDR3 protein: CASSLGGEQFF. The CDR3 nucleotides read TGTGCCAGCAGCCTTGGAGGTGAGCAGTTCTTC.

The chain recombines TRBV4-1 with TRBJ1-4; D is ambiguous. The germline V gene has CDR1 MGHRA and CDR2 YSYEKL. Trimming left V 0 bases short and J 8 bases short, with 13 bases between. This CDR3 has 15 residues. The CDR3 sequence: CASSQENRKEEKLFF. CDR3 sequence (DNA): TGCGCCAGCAGCCAAGAAAACAGAAAAGAGGAAAAACTGTTTTTT.

The genes are TRBV6-5 and TRBJ1-1; D unresolved. Per the germline V gene, CDR1 is MNHEY and CDR2 is SVGAGI. The CDR3 is made up of 15 amino acids. The V and J ends lost 6 bases and 0 bases respectively, with 14 bases between them. The CDR3 loop is CASSRAREMNTEAFF. The CDR3, as DNA: TGTGCCAGCAGCCGAGCCCGGGAGATGAACACTGAAGCTTTCTTT.

The rearrangement links TRBV2 to TRBJ1-2, with 9 bases aligning to TRBD1. J gave up 4 bases and V 3 bases, and 6 bases lay outside the gene matches. Per germline, CDR1 SNHLY and CDR2 FYNNEI. The CDR3 contains 15 residues. Here the CDR3 reads CASSERQGVFYGYTF. In DNA, the CDR3 is TGTGCCAGCAGTGAGAGACAGGGGGTATTCTATGGCTACACCTTC.